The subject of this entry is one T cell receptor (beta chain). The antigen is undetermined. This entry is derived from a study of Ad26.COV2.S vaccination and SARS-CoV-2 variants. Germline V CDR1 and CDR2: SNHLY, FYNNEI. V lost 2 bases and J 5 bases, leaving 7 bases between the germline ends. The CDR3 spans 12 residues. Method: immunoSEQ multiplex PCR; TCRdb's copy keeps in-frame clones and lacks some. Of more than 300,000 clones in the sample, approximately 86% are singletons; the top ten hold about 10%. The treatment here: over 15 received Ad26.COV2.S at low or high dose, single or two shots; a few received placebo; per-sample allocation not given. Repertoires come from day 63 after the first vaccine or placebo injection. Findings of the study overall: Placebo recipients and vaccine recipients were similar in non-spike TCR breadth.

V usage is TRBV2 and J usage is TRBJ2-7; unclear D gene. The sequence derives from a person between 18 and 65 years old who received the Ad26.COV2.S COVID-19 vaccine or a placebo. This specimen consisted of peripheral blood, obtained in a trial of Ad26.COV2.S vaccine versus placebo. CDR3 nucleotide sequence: TGTGCCAGCAGTGAATACGGCGACGAGCAGTACTTC. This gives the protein CASSEYGDEQYF.